This T cell receptor beta chain was obtained from a study of T cell repertoires in cytomegalovirus infection. Study as a whole: HLA-B-restricted CMV epitopes that are well studied were used alongside recently identified HLA-C-restricted ones. CMV infection and matching HLA type were both indicated by public TCR beta signatures.

Losses at the gene ends were 5 bases for V and 4 bases for J; bases not matched to a gene: 13. The CDR3 has 18 amino acids. This clonotype was counted many times. What it binds is unknown. TCRdb re-called the reads through MiXCR, storing one row per CDR3 protein. The sample has around 900,000 distinct CDR3 sequences; around 29% are singletons. Findings and caveats of the study: Ex vivo, HLA-C-restricted CMV-specific TCR beta clonotypes prevailed over the rest of the response. Summed frequency of shared TCR beta families picked out CMV carriers who also had the relevant HLA.

The genes are TRBV12-3 or TRBV12-4 and TRBJ2-2, with 10 nucleotides matching TRBD2. Sequencing used cultured CD8+ T cells from PBMCs, obtained from culture after CMV antigen stimulation. This clonotype originated in a human donor in good health (CMV status not recorded). Some clones in this sample may be carry-over from other donors' samples. In nucleotides, the CDR3 is TGTGCCAGCAGTCTCAGCCTAGCGGGGGCTGCAAGCACCGGGGAGCTGTTTTTT. Its translation: CASSLSLAGAASTGELFF.